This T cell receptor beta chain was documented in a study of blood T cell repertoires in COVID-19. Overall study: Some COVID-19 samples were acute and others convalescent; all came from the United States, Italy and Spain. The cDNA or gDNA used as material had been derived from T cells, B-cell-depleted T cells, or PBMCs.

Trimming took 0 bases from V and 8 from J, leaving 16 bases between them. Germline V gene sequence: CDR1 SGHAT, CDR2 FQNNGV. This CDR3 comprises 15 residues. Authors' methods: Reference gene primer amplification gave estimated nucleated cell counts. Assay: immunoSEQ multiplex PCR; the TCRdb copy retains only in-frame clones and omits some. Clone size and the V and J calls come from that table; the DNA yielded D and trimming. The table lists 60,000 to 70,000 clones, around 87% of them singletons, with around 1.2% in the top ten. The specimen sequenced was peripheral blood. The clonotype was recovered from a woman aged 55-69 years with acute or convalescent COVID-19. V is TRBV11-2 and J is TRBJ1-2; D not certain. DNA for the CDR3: TGTGCCAGCAGCTTAGATCAAGGGCCAACGGGGGGCTACACCTTC. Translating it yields CASSLDQGPTGGYTF.